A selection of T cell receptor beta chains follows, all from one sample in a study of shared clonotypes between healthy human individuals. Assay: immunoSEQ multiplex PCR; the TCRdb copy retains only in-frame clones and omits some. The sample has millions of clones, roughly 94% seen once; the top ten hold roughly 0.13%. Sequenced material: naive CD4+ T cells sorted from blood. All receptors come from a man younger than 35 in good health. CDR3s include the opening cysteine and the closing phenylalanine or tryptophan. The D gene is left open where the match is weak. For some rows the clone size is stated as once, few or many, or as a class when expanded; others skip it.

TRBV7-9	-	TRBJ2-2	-	CASSLGGKNTGELFF	TGTGCCAGCAGCTTAGGCGGGAAGAACACCGGGGAGCTGTTTTTT
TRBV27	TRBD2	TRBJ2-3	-	CASSLVGLAGTDTQYF	TGTGCCAGCAGTTTAGTGGGACTAGCGGGAACAGATACGCAGTATTTT
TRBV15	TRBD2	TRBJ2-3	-	CATSRGWSGGADTQYF	TGTGCCACCAGCAGAGGCTGGAGCGGGGGGGCTGATACGCAGTATTTT
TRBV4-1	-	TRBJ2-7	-	CASSLTREISYEQYF	TGCGCCAGCAGTCTCACTAGGGAGATTTCCTACGAGCAGTACTTC
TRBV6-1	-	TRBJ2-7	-	CASSEASGVFVYEQYF	TGTGCCAGCAGTGAAGCGTCGGGGGTTTTCGTCTACGAGCAGTACTTC
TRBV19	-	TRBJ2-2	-	CASISSTGAKTGELFF	TGTGCCAGTATATCCTCTACCGGGGCGAAGACCGGGGAGCTGTTTTTT
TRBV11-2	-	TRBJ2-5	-	CASSSKGKGPKETQYF	TGTGCCAGCAGCTCAAAGGGAAAGGGCCCCAAGGAGACCCAGTACTTC
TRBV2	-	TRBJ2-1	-	CASRKITSYNEQFF	TGTGCCAGCCGAAAAATTACTTCCTACAATGAGCAGTTCTTC
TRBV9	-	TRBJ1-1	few	CASSPPRANTEAFF	TGTGCCAGCAGCCCCCCTAGGGCGAACACTGAAGCTTTCTTT
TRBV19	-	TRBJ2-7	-	CASSATGRGSYEQYF	TGTGCCAGTAGTGCTACAGGGAGGGGGTCCTACGAGCAGTACTTC
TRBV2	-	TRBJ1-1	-	CASSVKSGDAVNTEAFF	TGTGCCAGCAGTGTTAAGTCAGGGGATGCGGTGAACACTGAAGCTTTCTTT
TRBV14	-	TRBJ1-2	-	CASSQTSLGNYGYTF	TGTGCCAGCAGCCAAACGAGCCTCGGTAACTATGGCTACACCTTC
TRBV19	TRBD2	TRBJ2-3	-	CASSPPGLLTDTQYF	TGTGCCAGTAGTCCCCCGGGACTACTCACAGATACGCAGTATTTT
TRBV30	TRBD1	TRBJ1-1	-	CAWSKTGAAEAFF	TGTGCCTGGAGCAAGACAGGGGCCGCTGAAGCTTTCTTT
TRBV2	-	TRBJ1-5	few	CASSEGSGRPQHF	TGTGCCAGCAGTGAAGGCAGCGGTAGGCCCCAGCATTTT
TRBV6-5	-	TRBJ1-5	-	CASSYGGANQPQHF	TGTGCCAGCAGTTACGGGGGGGCCAATCAGCCCCAGCATTTT
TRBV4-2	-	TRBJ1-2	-	CASSQATDTNYGYTF	TGTGCCAGCAGCCAAGCGACGGATACTAACTATGGCTACACCTTC
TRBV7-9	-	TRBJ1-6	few	CASSLTADSPLHF	TGTGCCAGCAGCTTAACAGCAGACTCACCCCTCCACTTT
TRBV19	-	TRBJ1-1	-	CASSIDFGRAQAFF	TGTGCCAGTAGTATAGATTTTGGCAGGGCGCAAGCTTTCTTT
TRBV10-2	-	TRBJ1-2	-	CASSESSSDSLTAYYGYTF	TGCGCCAGCAGTGAGTCGAGTTCAGACAGTCTGACTGCTTACTATGGCTACACCTTC
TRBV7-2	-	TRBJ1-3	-	CASSLPGLTGNTIYF	TGTGCCAGCAGCTTACCAGGGCTCACTGGAAACACCATATATTTT
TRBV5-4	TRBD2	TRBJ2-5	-	CASSRGTSGGQETQYF	TGTGCCAGCAGCCGGGGGACTAGCGGGGGGCAAGAGACCCAGTACTTC
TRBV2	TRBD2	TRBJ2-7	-	CASSVGEGYEQYF	TGTGCCAGCAGTGTGGGGGAGGGCTACGAGCAGTACTTC
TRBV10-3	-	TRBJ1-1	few	CAISAGAANTEAFF	TGTGCCATCAGCGCAGGGGCCGCTAACACTGAAGCTTTCTTT
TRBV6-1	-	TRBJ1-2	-	CASREVLSAYGYTF	TGTGCCAGCAGGGAAGTTCTCTCCGCTTATGGCTACACCTTC
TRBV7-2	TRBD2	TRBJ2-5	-	CASSPPRVAGVETQYF	TGTGCCAGCAGCCCACCCAGGGTAGCGGGAGTAGAGACCCAGTACTTC
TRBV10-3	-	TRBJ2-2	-	CAISESSSGAPTGELFF	TGTGCCATCAGTGAGTCGAGTTCGGGGGCCCCCACCGGGGAGCTGTTTTTT
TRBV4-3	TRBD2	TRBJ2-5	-	CASSQMGGEKQLKTETQYF	TGCGCCAGCAGCCAAATGGGGGGGGAGAAGCAGCTAAAGACGGAGACCCAGTACTTC
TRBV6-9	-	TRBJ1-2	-	CASSYEQGLDYGYTF	TGTGCCAGCAGTTATGAACAGGGCCTGGACTATGGCTACACCTTC
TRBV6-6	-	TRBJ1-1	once	CASTVPREGTEAFF	TGTGCCAGCACCGTTCCCAGGGAGGGAACTGAAGCTTTCTTT
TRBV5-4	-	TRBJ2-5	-	CASSLGPAGRETQYF	TGTGCCAGCAGCTTGGGGCCAGCTGGGCGAGAGACCCAGTACTTC
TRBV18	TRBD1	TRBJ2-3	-	CASSPIQGVITDTQYF	TGTGCCAGCTCACCAATACAGGGGGTTATCACAGATACGCAGTATTTT
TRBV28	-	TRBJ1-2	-	CASRTPYGYTF	TGTGCCAGCAGAACTCCGTATGGCTACACCTTC
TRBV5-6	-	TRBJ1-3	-	CASSPSVVRNTIYF	TGTGCCAGCAGCCCCTCCGTGGTGCGAAACACCATATATTTT
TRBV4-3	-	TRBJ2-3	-	CASSHLLGKSEQPGDTQYF	TGCGCCAGCAGCCACCTATTGGGAAAAAGCGAGCAACCCGGGGATACGCAGTATTTT
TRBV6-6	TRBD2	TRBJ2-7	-	CASSKLAGPYEQYF	TGTGCCAGCAGTAAACTAGCGGGGCCTTACGAGCAGTACTTC
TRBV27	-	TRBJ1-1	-	CASSPRWNTEAFF	TGTGCCAGCAGTCCGCGCTGGAACACTGAAGCTTTCTTT
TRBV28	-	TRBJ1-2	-	CASSRDQSNYGYTF	TGTGCCAGCAGTCGGGATCAATCAAACTATGGCTACACCTTC